A selection of T cell receptor beta chains follows, all from one sample in a study of T cell repertoires in cytomegalovirus infection. No antigens are known for them. Each CDR3 protein gets one entry after TCRdb re-called the reads with MiXCR. Of fewer than 1,000,000 distinct CDR3 sequences listed, around 29% were seen once; the top ten hold about 14%. Sequencing used cultured CD8+ T cells from PBMCs, obtained from culture after CMV antigen stimulation. The receptors come from a human donor in good health (CMV status not recorded). Some clones in this sample may be carry-over from other donors' samples. Each CDR3 is given with its conserved first and last residue. D genes are given only for firm matches. For some rows the clone size is stated as once, few or many, or as a class when expanded; others skip it.

J	D	V	size	DNA	CDR3
TRBJ2-7	TRBD1	TRBV12-3/TRBV12-4	.	TGTGCCAGCACCCCCTCGGGACAGACTAATGAGCAGTACTTC	CASTPSGQTNEQYF
TRBJ1-2	.	TRBV6-5	.	TGTGCCAGCAGAGACCCGGGACGTTACTATGGCTACACCTTC	CASRDPGRYYGYTF
TRBJ1-5	.	TRBV27	.	TGTGCCAGCAGTCTGAGACAGGCCTACAATCAGCCCCAGCATTTT	CASSLRQAYNQPQHF
TRBJ1-2	TRBD1	TRBV7-6	.	TGTGCCAGCAGCGGGCGGACAGGGTGGAATTGGAGCACCTTC	CASSGRTGWNWSTF
TRBJ2-3	.	TRBV7-9	.	TGTGCCAGCAGCGCCTCGGACTTTACGCAGTATTTT	CASSASDFTQYF
TRBJ1-4	.	TRBV7-9	few	TGTGCCAGCAGACCAGTTTTGGGATCTAATGAAAAACTGTTTTTT	CASRPVLGSNEKLFF
TRBJ2-5	.	TRBV7-9	few	TGTGCCAGCAGCCCCCCGGCAGGCGGGGTAGAGACCCAGTACTTC	CASSPPAGGVETQYF
TRBJ2-2	TRBD1	TRBV19	.	TGTGCCAGTAGTATGTCGGGACAGGACCGATCGGGCGGGGAGCTGTTTTTT	CASSMSGQDRSGGELFF
TRBJ2-4	.	TRBV19	.	TGTGCCAGTAGTATAATGGCAGGCCAAAACATTCAGTACTTC	CASSIMAGQNIQYF
TRBJ1-5	.	TRBV7-2	few	TGTGCCAGCAGCTTGGGGAGTCGGGGGTTCCGGGAATTTAGCAATCAGCCCCAGCATTTT	CASSLGSRGFREFSNQPQHF
TRBJ2-2	.	TRBV12-3/TRBV12-4	.	TGTGCCAGCACCCACCCCGGTCAGGGGCTCCCCGGGGAGCTGTTTTTT	CASTHPGQGLPGELFF
TRBJ2-2	TRBD1	TRBV7-9	once	TGTGCCAGCAGCATCCCGGGACAGATCAACACCGGGGAGCTGTTTTTT	CASSIPGQINTGELFF
TRBJ1-1	TRBD1	TRBV11-1	.	TGTGCCAGCAGCTTCGTTGGACAGGGCTTCGCTGAAGCTTTCTTT	CASSFVGQGFAEAFF
TRBJ1-2	TRBD1	TRBV28	few	TGTGCCAGCAGTTCTCCACCATGGACAGGGCGGAACTATGGCTACACCTTC	CASSSPPWTGRNYGYTF
TRBJ2-1	.	TRBV11-3	.	TGTGCCAGCAGCTCGACCGTGGGACCCTACAATGAGCAGTTCTTC	CASSSTVGPYNEQFF
TRBJ1-3	.	TRBV20-1	few	TGCAGTGCTAGAGCCCCAGGGGAACAGAGAAACACCATATATTTT	CSARAPGEQRNTIYF
TRBJ2-2	.	TRBV5-6	.	TGTGCCAGCAGCTTCGAAGAGGGGCCCACCGGGGAGCTGTTTTTT	CASSFEEGPTGELFF
TRBJ2-1	TRBD2	TRBV27	.	TGTGCCAGCAGTGGCACGACTAGCGGGGGACAGAATGAGCAGTTCTTC	CASSGTTSGGQNEQFF
TRBJ1-5	.	TRBV24-1	.	TGTGCCACCAGCGTCCCGGGGGGGAATCAGCCCCAGCATTTT	CATSVPGGNQPQHF
TRBJ2-7	TRBD2	TRBV4-1	.	TGCGCCAGCAGCCAAGATGTGGGGGGGAAACAGTACGAGCAGTACTTC	CASSQDVGGKQYEQYF
TRBJ1-4	TRBD1	TRBV28	.	TGTGCCAGCAGTTTATACCCGACAGGGGACATTAATGAAAAACTGTTTTTT	CASSLYPTGDINEKLFF
TRBJ1-4	TRBD1	TRBV15	.	TGTGCCACCAGCAATACCGGGACAGGGAGGGAAAAACTGTTTTTT	CATSNTGTGREKLFF
TRBJ1-1	TRBD1	TRBV5-1	.	TGCGCCAGCAGCTTGGCCGGGACAGGGGCGAACACTGAAGCTTTCTTT	CASSLAGTGANTEAFF
TRBJ1-1	TRBD1	TRBV29-1	.	TGCAGCCTGACAGGGAATACTGAAGCTTTCTTT	CSLTGNTEAFF
TRBJ1-1	TRBD1	TRBV5-1	few	TGCGCCAGCAGCTTGGTAGGACAGGGGCTGAACACTGAAGCTTTCTTT	CASSLVGQGLNTEAFF
TRBJ2-1	.	TRBV19	.	TGTGCCAGTTCTCGGGGGACCTACTCCTCCTACAATGAGCAGTTCTTC	CASSRGTYSSYNEQFF
TRBJ1-2	TRBD1	TRBV19	.	TGTGCCAGTAGTTCGACAGGGATCGACTATGGCTACACCTTC	CASSSTGIDYGYTF
TRBJ2-5	TRBD1	TRBV7-6	.	TGTGCCAGCAGTACAGGGGTTCAAGAGACCCAGTACTTC	CASSTGVQETQYF
TRBJ1-2	TRBD1	TRBV6-8	.	TGTGCCAGCAGATTTCAGGGGGCGGATGGCTACACCTTC	CASRFQGADGYTF
TRBJ2-7	.	TRBV14	.	TGTGCCAGCAGCCAAGATCATTTGCCCTACGAGCAGTACTTC	CASSQDHLPYEQYF
TRBJ2-5	.	TRBV6-1	few	TGTGCCAGCAGTTCCCACTTCGAAGGGGACAAACCCTTTCAAGAGACCCAGTACTTC	CASSSHFEGDKPFQETQYF
TRBJ1-1	.	TRBV27	.	TGTGCCAGCAGTTCTGAGGGGTCGTGGACTGAAGCTTTCTTT	CASSSEGSWTEAFF
TRBJ2-1	.	TRBV5-4	.	TGTGCCAGCAGCTTGGGGCGGCTCTCCTACAATGAGCAGTTCTTC	CASSLGRLSYNEQFF
TRBJ2-1	.	TRBV19	few	TGTGCCAGTAGTGCGGTAGCGGAGAACTCCTACAATGAGCAGTTCTTC	CASSAVAENSYNEQFF
TRBJ2-2	TRBD1	TRBV28	few	TGTGCCAGCAGTCCAAGGACAGGGTATTTTTACACCGGGGAGCTGTTTTTT	CASSPRTGYFYTGELFF
TRBJ2-1	TRBD2	TRBV6-1	.	TGTGCCGCCTCATGGGGGGGGGTCTACAATGAGCAGTTCTTC	CAASWGGVYNEQFF
TRBJ2-4	.	TRBV6-1	.	TGTGCCAGCAGTGATGGACCCGGAGGCAAAAACATTCAGTACTTC	CASSDGPGGKNIQYF
TRBJ2-5	TRBD2	TRBV4-1	many	TGCGCCAGCAGCCAGGTTCTAGCGGGGGGATCTTACCAAGAGACCCAGTACTTC	CASSQVLAGGSYQETQYF
TRBJ1-2	.	TRBV7-2	medium-sized	TGTGCCAGCAGCTCGGTCACAGGGAGGGATGGCTACACCTTC	CASSSVTGRDGYTF
TRBJ2-1	.	TRBV11-3	once	TGTGCCAGCAGCTCCGGGACGGGTTTCAATGAGCAGTTCTTC	CASSSGTGFNEQFF
TRBJ2-2	.	TRBV3-1	.	TGTGCCAGCAGCCAAGATCAACTCGTACGAGACACCGGGGAGCTGTTTTTT	CASSQDQLVRDTGELFF